This T cell receptor (beta chain) stems from a study of T cells in Graves' hyperthyroidism and ophthalmopathy. RNA transcripts yielded amplified TCR beta CDR3 regions. The TCR CDR3 first-round RT-PCR relied on the HTBI primer set. TCRdb analysed the multiplex PCR reads with MiXCR anew, one entry per CDR3 protein. The sample has about 400,000 distinct CDR3 sequences; around 15% are singletons. A note on this clonotype: Its matching antigen is unknown.

Trimming took 4 bases from V and 6 from J; bases not matched to a gene: 11. The CDR3 length is 15 residues. In germline, CDR1 is MDHEN, CDR2 SYDVKM. General study results and limits: A 13 V-J signature model discriminated ophthalmopathy versus stable hyperthyroidism.

Absence of ophthalmopathy progression within 18 months defined stable Graves' hyperthyroidism. Lactation, pregnancy, other autoimmune disease or uncontrolled infection excluded patients. Diagnoses used clinical symptoms, serum thyroxine and TRAb, thyroid ultrasound and orbital computed tomography. The TCR comes from a woman younger than 30 with Graves' hyperthyroidism. The sequencing input was blood. This chain uses TRBV28 with TRBJ1-1, with 7 bases lining up with TRBD1. CDR3 sequence reads: CASSSPGGGVPEAFF. The CDR3 DNA reads TGTGCCAGCAGTTCGCCAGGGGGGGGGGTCCCTGAAGCTTTCTTT.